The TCR beta chain under discussion was sequenced for a study of blood T cell repertoires in COVID-19. Across the whole study: Acute and convalescent COVID-19 samples came from the United States, Italy and Spain. From T cells, B-cell-depleted T cells, or PBMCs came the material, which was cDNA or gDNA.

Authors' processing steps: For nucleated cells, counts were estimated from reference gene primer amplification. Here immunoSEQ multiplex PCR was the method, and the copy in TCRdb shows in-frame clones only, minus some. The DNA was the basis for D and trimming; V, J and clone size are from that table. In the table there are 130,000 to 150,000 clones, roughly 85% of which are singletons. Seattle enrolled patients during active infection and tracked them longitudinally. The CDR3 has 17 residues if both end residues are counted. As regards this clone: The conserved closing phenylalanine or tryptophan is absent in this CDR3, likely reflecting a read error. The limits of the CDR3 on the DNA are not certain, so only TCRdb's listed CDR3 is given.

Sequencing was carried out using peripheral blood. The chain carries TRBV21-1 and TRBJ2-3; no check of the table's D call, TRBD1, against the DNA was made. TRBV21-1 is reported as a pseudogene. The clonotype comes from a woman aged 55-69 years with COVID-19, enrolled during active disease. CDR3 amino acids: CARLRLRQGPDTQYFGR.